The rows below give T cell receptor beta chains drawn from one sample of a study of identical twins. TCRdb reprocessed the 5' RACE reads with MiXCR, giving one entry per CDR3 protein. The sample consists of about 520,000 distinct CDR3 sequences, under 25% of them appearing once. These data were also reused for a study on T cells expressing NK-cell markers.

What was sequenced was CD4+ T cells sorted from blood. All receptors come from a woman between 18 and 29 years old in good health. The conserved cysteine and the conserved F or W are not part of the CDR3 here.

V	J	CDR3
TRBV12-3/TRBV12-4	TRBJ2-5	ASSFNRQETQY
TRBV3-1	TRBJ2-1	ASSQDSAVLDNEQF
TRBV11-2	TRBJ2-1	ASSFPGTGLNEQF
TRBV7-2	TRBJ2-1	ASSWKREQF
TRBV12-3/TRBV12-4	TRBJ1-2	ASSLGGTTYGYT
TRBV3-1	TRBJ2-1	ASSLGLTTPLQF
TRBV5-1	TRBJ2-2	ASSTGQGATGELF
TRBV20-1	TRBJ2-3	SARYRLAGGDTQY
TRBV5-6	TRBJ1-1	ASSLGSANTEAF
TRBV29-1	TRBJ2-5	SLRTGETQY
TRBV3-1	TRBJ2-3	ASSQRGHTDTQY
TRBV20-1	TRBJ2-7	SAKGLAGPYEQY
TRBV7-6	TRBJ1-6	ASSPWGGQYNSPLH
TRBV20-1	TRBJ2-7	SPRRQGYYEQY
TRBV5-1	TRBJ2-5	ASRTGAQETQY
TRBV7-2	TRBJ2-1	ASSQKKGGSWYNEQF
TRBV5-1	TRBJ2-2	ASSPGLAGGRVYGGELF
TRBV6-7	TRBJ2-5	ASSYSGDSIQETQY
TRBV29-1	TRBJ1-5	SVAYRGNQPQH
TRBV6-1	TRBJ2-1	ASRQLAGLSYNEQF
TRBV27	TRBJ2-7	ASSPNSGIGQY
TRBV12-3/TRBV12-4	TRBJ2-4	ASTSTGVRNIQY
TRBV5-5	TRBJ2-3	ASILAGYTDTQY
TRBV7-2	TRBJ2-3	ASSPGPGTSTDTQY
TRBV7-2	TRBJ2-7	ASSPSGQLSYEQY
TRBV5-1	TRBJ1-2	ASSSSVAYGYT
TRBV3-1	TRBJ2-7	ASSHSGSYEQY
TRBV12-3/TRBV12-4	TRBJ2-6	ASRLSGANVLT
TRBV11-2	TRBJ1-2	ASSLGTAAFSGYT
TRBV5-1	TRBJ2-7	ASSLTTGYEQY
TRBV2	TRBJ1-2	ASIQSQDYGYT
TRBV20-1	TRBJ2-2	SARDRRQEITGELF
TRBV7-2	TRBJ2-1	ASSLRLAGTDEQF
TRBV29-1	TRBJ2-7	SALTRQETYEQY
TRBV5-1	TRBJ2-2	ASSLKAGWNTGELF
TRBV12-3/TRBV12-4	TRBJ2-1	ASSRGQGYNEQF
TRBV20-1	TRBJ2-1	SATPLSSYNEQF
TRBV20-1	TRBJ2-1	SANTGTTPGNEQF
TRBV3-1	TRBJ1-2	ASSQFAGDGYGYT
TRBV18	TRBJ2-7	ASGTGISYEQY
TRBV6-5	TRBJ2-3	ASSYPDNRGQY
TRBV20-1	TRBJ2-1	CARDQGRGRGLNEQF
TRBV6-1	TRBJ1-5	ASSNAGFGQPQH
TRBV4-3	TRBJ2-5	ASSQGGGLAGGGETQY
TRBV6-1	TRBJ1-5	ASRPTVLGNQPQH
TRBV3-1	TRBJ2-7	ASGRPSLSEQY
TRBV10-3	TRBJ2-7	AILPTGHYEQY
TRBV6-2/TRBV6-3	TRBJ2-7	ASSQIVYEQY
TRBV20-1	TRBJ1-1	SASIQGPLWAF
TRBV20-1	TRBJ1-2	SASEVGNYGYT
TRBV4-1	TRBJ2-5	ASSQAEETQY
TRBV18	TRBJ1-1	ASSPWTKNTEAF
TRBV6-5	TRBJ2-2	ASSYSEGKAGELF
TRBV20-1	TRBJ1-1	SAREKANTEAF
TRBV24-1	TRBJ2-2	ATRRGTECPGELF
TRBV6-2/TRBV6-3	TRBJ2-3	ASSYGTSGGQY
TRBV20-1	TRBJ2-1	SANPEPYNEQF
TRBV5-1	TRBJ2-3	ASSQRQGDTQY
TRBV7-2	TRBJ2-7	ASSLVTGDTYEQY
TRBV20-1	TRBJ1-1	SARGRRTMNTEAF